The 29 T cell receptor beta chains given below trace back to one sample, sequenced in a study of blood T cells in healthy people across ages. It was with a sample-barcoded 5' primer and a J-beta primer mix that a second PCR of roughly 7 to 12 cycles was run. TCRdb passed the 5' RACE reads through MiXCR, listing each CDR3 protein once. The sample has about 780,000 distinct CDR3 sequences, roughly 25% seen once. These data were likewise used in another study, on T cells of mothers and their children.

The specimen was blood. These receptors were taken from a boy aged 10-17 years in good health.

This clonotype showed up just a few times. The chain employs TRBV7-9 and TRBJ2-5; the D is unclear. The J call is doubtful: the DNA matches TRBJ2-7 better. CDR3 size: 15 residues. Germline CDR1 and CDR2: SEHNR and FQNEAQ (reference sequence). The CDR3 region is CASSLVPASGYEQYF. The CDR3 region has the DNA TGTGCCAGCAGCTTAGTCCCAGCCAGTGGCTACGAGCAGTACTTC.

This clonotype was picked up a small number of times. The DNA of the CDR3 is TGCAGCGCCAGGTCCGGGGCGAGTGGTAACTATGGCTACACCTTC. This codes for CSARSGASGNYGYTF. V is TRBV29-1 and J is TRBJ1-2, with D possibly matching TRBD1 (5 bases). From germline, CDR1 is SQVTM and CDR2 ANQGSEA. The V gene lost 7 bases and the J gene lost 1 base, with 19 bases spanning the gap. The CDR3 length is 15 residues. The whole variable domain, filled in from reference TRBV29-1 and TRBJ1-2, reads SAVISQKPSRDICQRGTSLTIQCQVDSQVTMMFWYRQQPGQSLTLIATANQGSEATYESGFVIDKFPISRPNLTFSTLTVSNMSPEDSSIYLCSARSGASGNYGYTFGSGTRLTVV.

This clonotype turned up a few times. The chain is built from TRBV4-1 and TRBJ2-1; 12 positions agree with TRBD2. The CDR3 has 15 amino acids. Germline V gene lookup returns CDR1 MGHRA and CDR2 YSYEKL. V shed 1 base and J 8 bases; nucleotides not matched to a gene: 3. CDR3 bases: TGCGCCAGCAGCCAAGCGGCTAGCGGGGGGGATGAGCAGTTCTTC. This gives the protein CASSQAASGGDEQFF.

This chain joins TRBV12-3 or TRBV12-4 and TRBJ2-7; D possibly corresponds to TRBD1 (5 bases). Trimming pared 5 bases from V and 2 bases from J, leaving 19 bases between. The CDR3 is 16 residues long. CDR3 residues: CASSPIRTKGAYEQYF. The CDR3 DNA follows: TGTGCCAGCAGTCCCATTAGAACGAAAGGGGCCTACGAGCAGTACTTC.

The table lists this clonotype with a few counts. The chain has TRBV7-8 and TRBJ2-3, with a possible D match to TRBD1 (5 bases). Germline V gives CDR1 SGHVS, CDR2 FQNEAQ. Trimming stripped 1 base from V and 0 bases from J, with 23 bases between. This CDR3 spans 20 amino acids. The CDR3 protein is CASSLVLGQGSPSSTDTQYF. The DNA of the CDR3 is TGTGCCAGCAGCTTAGTTCTAGGACAAGGCTCCCCTTCTAGCACAGATACGCAGTATTTT.

Worth noting for this clonotype: Mismatch with germline at one junction end may stem from a read error. This chain links TRBV7-6 with TRBJ2-1, with a tentative D call TRBD2 (6 bases). Germline V CDR1 and CDR2: SGHVS, FNYEAQ. The CDR3 spans 17 residues. This CDR3 is CASSSPLDLAQYSEQFF. Here the CDR3 DNA reads TGTGCCAGCAGCTCACCCCTCGATCTAGCGCAGTACAGTGAGCAGTTCTTC.

This clonotype was counted a few times. The CDR3 protein is CASSQDKGFEQYF. In nucleotides, the CDR3 is TGTGCCAGCAGCCAAGATAAGGGGTTCGAGCAGTACTTC. The J gene is TRBJ2-7, the V gene TRBV3-1; weak D call: TRBD1 (5 bases). Trimming pared 0 bases from V and 6 bases from J, leaving 9 bases between. The CDR3 is 13 amino acids. From germline, CDR1 is LGHDT and CDR2 YNNKEL (reference sequence).

The chain carries TRBV7-9 and TRBJ2-1; D is undetermined. The J call could be wrong; TRBJ2-7 is a better fit for the DNA end. CDR1 and CDR2 from the germline V gene are SEHNR and FQNEAQ (reference sequence). The CDR3 has 12 residues. This chain's CDR3 is CASSPAVGEQYF. Here the CDR3 DNA reads TGTGCCAGCAGCCCCGCGGTTGGCGAGCAGTACTTC.

V gene TRBV4-1 combines with J gene TRBJ1-1; TRBD1 might be the D (5 bases). CDR1 and CDR2 (germline): MGHRA, YSYEKL. Between the trimmed V and J ends, which lost 1 base and 4 bases, there was a span of 7 bases. The CDR3 has 13 amino acids. As DNA, the CDR3 is TGCGCCAGCAGCCAAGTAAGGGGCACTGAAGCTTTCTTT. Its translation: CASSQVRGTEAFF.

This clonotype came up a few times. The chain has TRBV12-3 or TRBV12-4 and TRBJ1-2, with 8 bases that match TRBD1. This CDR3 region has 16 residues. The junction had 13 bases not matched to a gene; V was cut back by 3 bases and J by 7 bases. The CDR3 DNA is TGTGCCAGCAGTTTTCGAACAGGGGGTTTTGAAGGTGGCTACACCTTC. Its protein product is CASSFRTGGFEGGYTF.

The gene calls are TRBV29-1 and TRBJ1-1; a possible D gene is TRBD1 (5 bases). Per germline, CDR1 SQVTM and CDR2 ANQGSEA. The CDR3 covers 11 residues. V lost 4 bases, J lost 7 bases, and 10 bases lay in between. The CDR3 sequence is CSVGDGREAFF. In nucleotides, the CDR3 is TGCAGCGTTGGGGACGGACGTGAAGCTTTCTTT.

This clonotype was seen a few times. This sequence joins TRBV7-3 and TRBJ2-5; no firm D call. From germline, CDR1 is SGHTA and CDR2 FQGTGA. The CDR3 covers 13 residues. V lost 4 bases to trimming and J lost 5 bases, with 11 bases between them. For the CDR3, the DNA is TGTGCCAGCAGCTCTTCTTGGGGTGAGACCCAGTACTTC. It specifies CASSSSWGETQYF.

The chain has TRBV5-1 and TRBJ2-5, with 10 bases aligning to TRBD1. There are 15 residues in the CDR3. Per germline, CDR1 SGHRS and CDR2 YFSETQ. After removal of 6 bases from V and 1 base from J, the junction contained 6 bases not matched to a gene. CDR3 DNA: TGCGCCAGCAACCGGGGACAGGGGTTCCAAGAGACCCAGTACTTC. This gives the protein CASNRGQGFQETQYF.

The chain carries TRBV6-1 and TRBJ2-5, with a possible D match to TRBD1 (6 bases). With 1 base removed from V and 2 bases from J, the gap between germline ends came to 11 bases. Per the germline V gene, CDR1 is MNHNS and CDR2 is SASEGT. The CDR3 runs to 15 residues. CDR3 DNA: TGTGCCAGCAGTGAAGGTGGGACAAAGCAAGAGACCCAGTACTTC. As protein: CASSEGGTKQETQYF.

The chain carries TRBV13 and TRBJ2-5; D gene ambiguous. TRBJ2-7 matches the DNA end more closely, so the J call is doubtful. The CDR3 sequence is 16 residues long. Germline CDR1 and CDR2: PRHDT and FYEKMQ (reference sequence). The CDR3 DNA reads TGTGCCAGCAGCTTGGACGGAGAAAGAGGAGCCTACGAGCAGTACTTC. Its translation is CASSLDGERGAYEQYF.

This clonotype was recorded once. V usage is TRBV12-3 or TRBV12-4 and J usage is TRBJ2-3; D possibly corresponds to TRBD2 (6 bases). The ends were cut back, 5 bases at V and 11 bases at J, with 14 bases in the middle. This CDR3 region has 12 residues. The CDR3, as DNA: TGTGCCAGCAGTCCAAACACGGAGGGGCAGTATTTT. Protein: CASSPNTEGQYF.

The gene calls are TRBV24-1 and TRBJ2-5, with D possibly being TRBD1 (5 bases). The end of the DNA is better explained by TRBJ2-1, so the J call may be wrong. Germline V gives CDR1 KGHDR, CDR2 SFDVKD. The CDR3 is 13 residues long. The CDR3 is CATSGGMGDEQFF. The CDR3 DNA sequence: TGTGCCACCAGTGGGGGCATGGGCGATGAGCAGTTCTTC.

This clonotype has a handful of counts. The genes are TRBV20-1 and TRBJ2-1, with TRBD2 as a possible D gene (6 bases). V was trimmed by 6 bases and J by 3 bases, leaving 15 bases between them. This CDR3 is built from 14 residues. Germline V gene sequence: CDR1 DFQATT, CDR2 SNEGSKA (reference sequence). CDR3 in amino acids: CSAPPGSRYNEQFF. The CDR3 DNA reads TGCAGTGCCCCTCCCGGGAGCCGCTACAATGAGCAGTTCTTC.

V is TRBV28 and J is TRBJ2-2; a possible D gene is TRBD1 (5 bases). The V gene lost 8 bases and the J gene lost 3 bases, with 16 bases spanning the gap. Germline CDR1 reads MDHEN; CDR2 reads SYDVKM. The CDR3 sequence is 15 residues long. The CDR3, as DNA: TGTGCCAGCTGCAAATCAGGGTACGACACCGGGGAGCTGTTTTTT. Residues: CASCKSGYDTGELFF.

This clonotype was counted only a few times. J is TRBJ1-4 and V is TRBV28; 9 positions agree with TRBD1. Germline loops: CDR1 MDHEN, CDR2 SYDVKM. This CDR3 comprises 15 residues. V shed 6 bases, J shed 8 bases, and the junction held 10 bases outside the gene matches. CDR3 residues: CASSRGDREVEKLFF. The CDR3 DNA follows: TGTGCCAGCAGCCGGGGGGACAGGGAGGTCGAAAAACTGTTTTTT.

This clonotype came up a few times. One end of the junction does not line up with germline, which may come from a read error. V is TRBV3-1 and J is TRBJ2-5; unclear D gene. This CDR3 comprises 11 residues. Germline lookup yields CDR1 LGHDT and CDR2 YNNKEL (reference sequence). CDR3 nucleotides: TGTGCCAGCAGCCAAGCAGGTCAGGCCGTCTTC. Encoded protein: CASSQAGQAVF.

This clonotype turned up a few times. The chain links TRBV18 to TRBJ2-7; D is perhaps TRBD1 or TRBD2 (5 bases each). Per the germline V gene, CDR1 is KGHSH and CDR2 is LQKENI. V was cut by 1 base and J by 7 bases, with 8 bases left in between. CDR3 length: 12 amino acids. The CDR3 loop reads CASSPRGFEQYF. The CDR3 bases are TGTGCCAGCTCACCACGGGGGTTTGAGCAGTACTTC. Full variable domain (rest looked up from reference TRBV18 and TRBJ2-7): NAGVMQNPRHLVRRRGQEARLRCSPMKGHSHVYWYRQLPEEGLKFMVYLQKENIIDESGMPKERFSAEFPKEGPSILRIQQVVRGDSAAYFCASSPRGFEQYFGPGTRLTVT.

The chain recombines TRBV29-1 with TRBJ2-5; TRBD1 agrees at 7 bases. The germline V gene has CDR1 SQVTM and CDR2 ANQGSEA. V shed 7 bases and J 4 bases; nucleotides not matched to a gene: 9. The CDR3 has 13 amino acids. CDR3 sequence (DNA): TGCAGCGCTGGATGGACAGGCGGAGAGACCCAGTACTTC. Its protein is CSAGWTGGETQYF.

This clonotype was picked up a small number of times. The chain recombines TRBV6-2 or TRBV6-3 with TRBJ2-7; TRBD1 aligns across 10 bases. Trimming removed 5 bases from V and 6 bases from J; junction bases left unmatched: 16. The CDR3 runs 17 residues. Germline lookup yields CDR1 MNHEY and CDR2 SVGEGT. The CDR3 region is CASSGRDRGRERLEQYF. CDR3 nucleotide sequence: TGTGCCAGCAGTGGAAGGGACAGGGGCAGGGAACGGCTCGAGCAGTACTTC.

This clonotype was detected only a few times. CDR3 nucleotide sequence: TGTGCCAGCAGCCCTCGAAGGCGGGGGGAAGGATACAATGAGCAGTTCTTC. Amino acid sequence: CASSPRRRGEGYNEQFF. The V and J genes are TRBV3-1 and TRBJ2-1, with 8 bases fitting TRBD2. CDR1 is LGHDT and CDR2 is YNNKEL in the germline V gene (reference sequence). The V segment lost 4 bases and the J segment 4 bases; nucleotides outside the gene matches: 12. The CDR3 consists of 17 residues.

Many counts were recorded for this clonotype. V usage is TRBV20-1 and J usage is TRBJ2-5; TRBD2 aligns across 7 bases. V shed 3 bases and J 7 bases; nucleotides not matched to a gene: 8. Germline CDR1 reads DFQATT; CDR2 reads SNEGSKA (reference sequence). The CDR3 is made up of 13 amino acids. CDR3: CSASGGTPGTQYF. DNA for the CDR3: TGCAGTGCTAGCGGGGGGACTCCAGGGACCCAGTACTTC.

The chain uses TRBV3-1 and TRBJ1-5; D possibly corresponds to TRBD1 (5 bases). This CDR3 spans 14 amino acids. CDR1 and CDR2 (germline): LGHDT, YNNKEL (reference sequence). Trimming removed 4 bases from V and 1 base from J, with 8 bases in between. For the CDR3, the DNA is TGTGCCAGCAGCCCTAGACAGAGCAATCAGCCCCAGCATTTT. Its protein product is CASSPRQSNQPQHF.

This clonotype was recorded only once. The chain recombines TRBV25-1 with TRBJ2-7; 12 nucleotides align to TRBD1. CDR1 is MGHDK, CDR2 SYGVNS, per germline. V lost 3 bases, J lost 4 bases, and 4 bases stayed unmatched. This CDR3 is 15 amino acids long. The CDR3 region is CASSEGQGAYYEQYF. CDR3 bases: TGTGCCAGCAGTGAGGGACAGGGGGCGTATTACGAGCAGTACTTC.

The table lists this clonotype with a few counts. The V and J genes are TRBV7-2 and TRBJ1-1; 7 bases agree with TRBD1. The CDR3 consists of 15 residues. Unmatched junction bases numbered 10, after V lost 5 bases and J lost 4 bases. Germline values: CDR1 SGHTA, CDR2 FQGNSA. The CDR3 bases are TGTGCCAGCAGCGTAAGACAGGGCCGTGTCACTGAAGCTTTCTTT. Its translation: CASSVRQGRVTEAFF.